The clone carrying this TCR beta chain was counted ten times or more. Antigen specificity is unknown. Being off target in a library aimed at alpha chains, this beta chain has a size of little meaning. MiXCR, run by TCRdb on the 5' RACE reads, gives a single entry per CDR3 protein. The sample yields about 16,000 distinct CDR3 sequences, 6.5% to 8% seen once. Time point reported: sample taken at primary tumor resection. The CDR3 is 16 residues long. This record comes from a study of spatial heterogeneity in lung cancer. Findings and caveats of the study: Tumor mutation count correlated with how many alpha and beta TCRs expanded intratumorally.

The source is a female donor with early-stage non-small cell lung cancer. Sequenced material: lung tumor tissue, taken at surgery. The chain couples TRBV21-1 to TRBJ1-5; TRBD1 was called by the table and not checked on the DNA. TRBV21-1 is termed a pseudogene. CDR3 DNA: TGTGCCGGCCCGCGAAACAGGGAGGCCAGCAATCAGCCCCAGCATTTT. Its protein is CAGPRNREASNQPQHF.